This T cell receptor (beta chain) appears in the sequencing data of a study of blood T cell repertoires in COVID-19. Profiling relied on immunoSEQ multiplex PCR, and the TCRdb table lists in-frame clones only, not all of them. The sample includes about 220,000 clones, around 80% seen only once; the top ten take roughly 7%. Germline assignment: CDR1 SGHTA and CDR2 FQGNSA. The ends were cut back, 0 bases at V and 1 base at J, with 6 bases in the middle. The CDR3 loop spans 14 amino acids. The chain employs TRBV7-2 and TRBJ2-5, with D possibly being TRBD2 (6 bases). The specimen was peripheral blood. The sequence derives from a woman in her 70s with acute or convalescent COVID-19. The CDR3 here is CASSLAGGQETQYF. DNA of the CDR3: TGTGCCAGCAGCTTAGCGGGGGGCCAAGAGACCCAGTACTTC.